This is a list of T cell receptor beta chains from one sample in a study of blood T cell repertoires in COVID-19. Some clones are missing from TCRdb's copy, which holds only in-frame ones; the method was immunoSEQ multiplex PCR. The sample includes more than 200,000 clones, approximately 89% of them seen just once. Sequenced sample: peripheral blood. These receptors were collected from a woman aged 25 to 39 with COVID-19, enrolled during active disease. Each CDR3 is given with its conserved first and last residue. A D gene is named only where the DNA matches it firmly. Expanded clones are given a class, and other clones once, few, many or no size at all.

v_call: TRBV11-2
clone_size: few
j_call: TRBJ1-2
d_call: TRBD1
cdr3_nt: TGTGCCAGCAGCTCCGGGACAGGGGGCCTTGCTAACTATGGCTACACCTTC
cdr3_aa: CASSSGTGGLANYGYTF

v_call: TRBV10-3
clone_size: -
j_call: TRBJ2-7
d_call: TRBD1
cdr3_nt: TGTGCCATCAGTGAAATGCGCGACAGGGGCTACGAGCAGTACTTC
cdr3_aa: CAISEMRDRGYEQYF

v_call: TRBV19
clone_size: once
j_call: TRBJ2-3
d_call: TRBD2
cdr3_nt: TGTGCCAGTAGTATTGCGTTCTCTAGCGGGGGGGCAGATACGCAGTATTTT
cdr3_aa: CASSIAFSSGGADTQYF

v_call: TRBV7-9
clone_size: -
j_call: TRBJ2-5
d_call: TRBD1
cdr3_nt: TGTGCCAGCGACAGGGGTGGGGGGGAGACCCAGTACTTC
cdr3_aa: CASDRGGGETQYF

v_call: TRBV6-4
clone_size: -
j_call: TRBJ1-6
d_call: -
cdr3_nt: TGTGCCAGCAGTGATGGAGAGTATAATTCACCCCTCCACTTT
cdr3_aa: CASSDGEYNSPLHF

v_call: TRBV6-2/TRBV6-3
clone_size: -
j_call: TRBJ2-5
d_call: -
cdr3_nt: TGTGCCAGCAGTTACTACAGGCTAGAGACCCAGTACTTC
cdr3_aa: CASSYYRLETQYF

v_call: TRBV10-3
clone_size: -
j_call: TRBJ1-5
d_call: TRBD1
cdr3_nt: TGTGCCATCAGCCGGACAGGGGGGAATCAGCCCCAGCATTTT
cdr3_aa: CAISRTGGNQPQHF

v_call: TRBV7-2
clone_size: -
j_call: TRBJ2-7
d_call: TRBD1
cdr3_nt: TGTGCCAGCAGCTTAGAGACAGGGGGGTACGAGCAGTACTTC
cdr3_aa: CASSLETGGYEQYF

v_call: TRBV7-2
clone_size: -
j_call: TRBJ2-1
d_call: TRBD2
cdr3_nt: TGTGCCAGCAGCTTATTGGCCCCGGGACTAGCGGAGAACAATGAGCAGTTCTTC
cdr3_aa: CASSLLAPGLAENNEQFF

v_call: TRBV27
clone_size: -
j_call: TRBJ1-1
d_call: -
cdr3_nt: TGTGCCAGCAGTTTGTCCAGGTACACTGAAGCTTTCTTT
cdr3_aa: CASSLSRYTEAFF

v_call: TRBV7-2
clone_size: -
j_call: TRBJ1-6
d_call: TRBD1
cdr3_nt: TGTGCCAGCAGCGTCCGACAGGGGGGAGAATCACCCCTCCACTTT
cdr3_aa: CASSVRQGGESPLHF

v_call: TRBV4-3
clone_size: -
j_call: TRBJ2-1
d_call: -
cdr3_nt: TGCGCCAGCAGCCAAGTTGGGTTCCCAGGGGAAAGTGAGCAGTTCTTC
cdr3_aa: CASSQVGFPGESEQFF

v_call: TRBV11-3
clone_size: -
j_call: TRBJ2-5
d_call: -
cdr3_nt: TGTGCCAGCAGCTTAGATCTCCGGGGGGAGACCCAGTACTTC
cdr3_aa: CASSLDLRGETQYF

v_call: TRBV6-5
clone_size: once
j_call: TRBJ1-4
d_call: TRBD1
cdr3_nt: TGTGCCAGCAGCCGAGGACAGGGCCATGAAAAACTGTTTTTT
cdr3_aa: CASSRGQGHEKLFF

v_call: TRBV6-1
clone_size: -
j_call: TRBJ2-1
d_call: -
cdr3_nt: TGTGCCAGCAGTGAGTACTGGAGACGAGAGCAGTTCTTC
cdr3_aa: CASSEYWRREQFF

v_call: TRBV28
clone_size: once
j_call: TRBJ1-2
d_call: TRBD1
cdr3_nt: TGTGCCAGCAGCCCTTCAGGACAGGGGGAGAATGGCTACACCTTC
cdr3_aa: CASSPSGQGENGYTF

v_call: TRBV7-6
clone_size: -
j_call: TRBJ1-3
d_call: TRBD1
cdr3_nt: TGTGCCAGCAGCCCCGGACAGGTATTCCCCTCTGGAAACACCATATATTTT
cdr3_aa: CASSPGQVFPSGNTIYF

v_call: TRBV30
clone_size: once
j_call: TRBJ1-2
d_call: -
cdr3_nt: TGTGCCTGGAGTGTGTGGGCGTATGGCTACACCTTC
cdr3_aa: CAWSVWAYGYTF

v_call: TRBV29-1
clone_size: -
j_call: TRBJ2-7
d_call: -
cdr3_nt: TGCAGCGTCCTGTCGGCGGGTCTGTACGAGCAGTACTTC
cdr3_aa: CSVLSAGLYEQYF

v_call: TRBV25-1
clone_size: -
j_call: TRBJ2-5
d_call: TRBD2
cdr3_nt: TGTGCCAGCAGAAGGGGAGGGAAAGAGACCCAGTACTTC
cdr3_aa: CASRRGGKETQYF

v_call: TRBV9
clone_size: once
j_call: TRBJ2-3
d_call: TRBD1
cdr3_nt: TGTGCCAGCAGCGGACAGGGGGGACGAGCAGATACGCAGTATTTT
cdr3_aa: CASSGQGGRADTQYF

v_call: TRBV7-9
clone_size: -
j_call: TRBJ2-7
d_call: TRBD1
cdr3_nt: TGTGCCAGCAGCCCACCTGACAGGGCCTACGAGCAGTACTTC
cdr3_aa: CASSPPDRAYEQYF

v_call: TRBV5-4
clone_size: -
j_call: TRBJ2-7
d_call: TRBD1
cdr3_nt: TGTGCCAGCAGCCAGGGGGTGACCGAAAGCTACGAGCAGTACTTC
cdr3_aa: CASSQGVTESYEQYF

v_call: TRBV6-5
clone_size: -
j_call: TRBJ1-4
d_call: TRBD1
cdr3_nt: TGTGCCAGCAGTTACCAGACAGGGGAGAGGGAAAAACTGTTTTTT
cdr3_aa: CASSYQTGEREKLFF

v_call: TRBV10-1
clone_size: -
j_call: TRBJ2-5
d_call: -
cdr3_nt: TGCGCCAGCAGTGAGGGGGGCGCGGACGAGACCCAGTACTTC
cdr3_aa: CASSEGGADETQYF

v_call: TRBV2
clone_size: -
j_call: TRBJ2-3
d_call: TRBD1
cdr3_nt: TGTGCCAGCAGTGAATGGGGACAGGGACTCTTAACAGATACGCAGTATTTT
cdr3_aa: CASSEWGQGLLTDTQYF

v_call: TRBV19
clone_size: -
j_call: TRBJ1-2
d_call: -
cdr3_nt: TGTGCCAGCCCCAAGCGACAGTCGAGGAACTATGGCTACACCTTC
cdr3_aa: CASPKRQSRNYGYTF

v_call: TRBV12-3/TRBV12-4
clone_size: -
j_call: TRBJ1-2
d_call: -
cdr3_nt: TGTGCCAGCAGTTTACAGGACTATGGCTACACCTTC
cdr3_aa: CASSLQDYGYTF

v_call: TRBV5-1
clone_size: -
j_call: TRBJ1-1
d_call: -
cdr3_nt: TGCGCCAGCCGAAACAGGATGAACACTGAAGCTTTCTTT
cdr3_aa: CASRNRMNTEAFF

v_call: TRBV7-2
clone_size: once
j_call: TRBJ2-2
d_call: -
cdr3_nt: TGTGCCAGCAGCTTAGATGGGGGAGTAGCGGAGTGGGGGGGGGAGCTGTTTTTT
cdr3_aa: CASSLDGGVAEWGGELFF

v_call: TRBV20-1
clone_size: -
j_call: TRBJ2-5
d_call: TRBD2
cdr3_nt: TGCAGTGCTAGTAGCGGGAGGGAAGAGACCCAGTACTTC
cdr3_aa: CSASSGREETQYF

v_call: TRBV7-9
clone_size: -
j_call: TRBJ1-4
d_call: -
cdr3_nt: TGTGCCAGCAGCTTAGAAACAGGGCCTAATCATGAAAAACTGTTTTTT
cdr3_aa: CASSLETGPNHEKLFF

v_call: TRBV5-1
clone_size: once
j_call: TRBJ1-5
d_call: -
cdr3_nt: TGCGCCAGCAGCTGGGACTCGGGAGGTCAGCCCCAGCATTTT
cdr3_aa: CASSWDSGGQPQHF

v_call: TRBV9
clone_size: -
j_call: TRBJ2-3
d_call: -
cdr3_nt: TGTGCCAGCGCCGCGGGACGGTTAAAAGATACGCAGTATTTT
cdr3_aa: CASAAGRLKDTQYF

v_call: TRBV19
clone_size: once
j_call: TRBJ1-2
d_call: -
cdr3_nt: TGTGCCAGTAGTATTTGGGGACACGGTGCCCCGGGCCGCAGATATGGCTACACCTTC
cdr3_aa: CASSIWGHGAPGRRYGYTF

v_call: TRBV11-2
clone_size: -
j_call: TRBJ1-1
d_call: -
cdr3_nt: TGTGCCAGCAGCTTAGATCCATTCACTGAAGCTTTCTTT
cdr3_aa: CASSLDPFTEAFF

v_call: TRBV12-3/TRBV12-4
clone_size: -
j_call: TRBJ2-5
d_call: -
cdr3_nt: TGTGCCAGCAGTCCGAGTGAGACCCAGTACTTC
cdr3_aa: CASSPSETQYF

v_call: TRBV7-9
clone_size: -
j_call: TRBJ2-3
d_call: TRBD2
cdr3_nt: TGTGCCAGCAGCCAAAGACTAGCGGCTAGCACAGATACGCAGTATTTT
cdr3_aa: CASSQRLAASTDTQYF

v_call: TRBV4-1
clone_size: few
j_call: TRBJ1-4
d_call: -
cdr3_nt: TGCGCCAGCAGCCCCTCGGGTTCTGGTAATGAAAAACTGTTTTTT
cdr3_aa: CASSPSGSGNEKLFF

v_call: TRBV24-1
clone_size: -
j_call: TRBJ2-1
d_call: -
cdr3_nt: TGTGCCACCAGTGCCCTCAACCGAGGCAGTGCCCCCAACAATGAGCAGTTCTTC
cdr3_aa: CATSALNRGSAPNNEQFF

v_call: TRBV10-3
clone_size: -
j_call: TRBJ1-2
d_call: TRBD1
cdr3_nt: TGTGCCTTCAGGACAGGATTGAAGGACTATGGCTACACCTTC
cdr3_aa: CAFRTGLKDYGYTF

v_call: TRBV11-3
clone_size: -
j_call: TRBJ2-1
d_call: TRBD2
cdr3_nt: TGTGCCAGCAGCTTTCGCGGGAGAGGGGCCTACAATGAGCAGTTCTTC
cdr3_aa: CASSFRGRGAYNEQFF

v_call: TRBV5-6
clone_size: -
j_call: TRBJ1-4
d_call: TRBD1
cdr3_nt: TGTGCCAGCAGCTTTACAGGGGTAGGAGGGGAAAAACTGTTTTTT
cdr3_aa: CASSFTGVGGEKLFF

v_call: TRBV5-1
clone_size: -
j_call: TRBJ1-2
d_call: -
cdr3_nt: TGCGCCAGCAGCCCATTACAGGCGGGGGATGGCTACACCTTC
cdr3_aa: CASSPLQAGDGYTF

v_call: TRBV23-1
clone_size: -
j_call: TRBJ1-4
d_call: TRBD1
cdr3_nt: TGCGCCAGCGGACTCCGGGACAGGGCCTTCTCAACTAATGAAAAACTGTTTTTT
cdr3_aa: CASGLRDRAFSTNEKLFF

v_call: TRBV27
clone_size: -
j_call: TRBJ2-7
d_call: TRBD1
cdr3_nt: TGTGCCAGCAGTTCCCGCGGGACAGGTGTGTACGAGCAGTACTTC
cdr3_aa: CASSSRGTGVYEQYF

v_call: TRBV7-2
clone_size: -
j_call: TRBJ2-3
d_call: TRBD2
cdr3_nt: TGTGCCAGCAGCTTATACGGAACTAGCGGGGGGAGCACAGATACGCAGTATTTT
cdr3_aa: CASSLYGTSGGSTDTQYF

v_call: TRBV5-6
clone_size: once
j_call: TRBJ2-7
d_call: TRBD1
cdr3_nt: TGTGCCAGCAGCCCGACCGGGACAGGGAACTACGAGCAGTACTTC
cdr3_aa: CASSPTGTGNYEQYF

v_call: TRBV27
clone_size: -
j_call: TRBJ2-3
d_call: -
cdr3_nt: TGTGCCAGCAGTTTAGAGGGAGTAGTAGATACGCAGTATTTT
cdr3_aa: CASSLEGVVDTQYF

v_call: TRBV19
clone_size: -
j_call: TRBJ1-1
d_call: -
cdr3_nt: TGTGCCAGTAGCCGGGCCCTAAACCGGGGGACTGAAGCTTTCTTT
cdr3_aa: CASSRALNRGTEAFF

v_call: TRBV4-1
clone_size: -
j_call: TRBJ2-1
d_call: -
cdr3_nt: TGCGCCAGCAGACCTCTTCTGAGAGGTAATGAGCAGTTCTTC
cdr3_aa: CASRPLLRGNEQFF

v_call: TRBV5-6
clone_size: -
j_call: TRBJ1-2
d_call: -
cdr3_nt: TGTGCCAGCATCCCAGCGGGGAGACTTGGCTACACCTTC
cdr3_aa: CASIPAGRLGYTF

v_call: TRBV6-2/TRBV6-3
clone_size: -
j_call: TRBJ2-3
d_call: TRBD2
cdr3_nt: TGTGCCAGCAGTTACTCGGGGAGGGGGGGACTAGCAATCCCCGATACGCAGTATTTT
cdr3_aa: CASSYSGRGGLAIPDTQYF

v_call: TRBV6-5
clone_size: -
j_call: TRBJ1-4
d_call: TRBD1
cdr3_nt: TGTGCCAGTAGGCGACAGGGACCAGATGAAAAACTGTTTTTT
cdr3_aa: CASRRQGPDEKLFF

v_call: TRBV7-9
clone_size: -
j_call: TRBJ1-2
d_call: TRBD1
cdr3_nt: TGTGCCAGCAGCCCTCCTCCAACAGGGGACCTATATGGCTACACCTTC
cdr3_aa: CASSPPPTGDLYGYTF